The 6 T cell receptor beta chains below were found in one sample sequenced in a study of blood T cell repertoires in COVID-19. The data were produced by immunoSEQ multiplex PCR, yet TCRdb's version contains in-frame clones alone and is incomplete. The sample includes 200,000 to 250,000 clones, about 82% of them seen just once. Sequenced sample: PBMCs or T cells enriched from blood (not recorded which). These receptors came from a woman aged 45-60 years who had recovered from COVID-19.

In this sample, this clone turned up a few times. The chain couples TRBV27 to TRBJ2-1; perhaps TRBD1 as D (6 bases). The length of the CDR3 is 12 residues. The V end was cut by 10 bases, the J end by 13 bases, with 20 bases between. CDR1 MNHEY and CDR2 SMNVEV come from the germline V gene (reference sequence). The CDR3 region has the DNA TGTGCCACTCTTCATTGGGGGCTACCTCAGTTCTTC. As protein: CATLHWGLPQFF.

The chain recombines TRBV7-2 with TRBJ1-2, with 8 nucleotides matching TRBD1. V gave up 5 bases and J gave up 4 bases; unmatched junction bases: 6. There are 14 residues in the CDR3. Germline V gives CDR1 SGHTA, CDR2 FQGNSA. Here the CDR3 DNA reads TGTGCCAGCAGCCTAGACAGGGGAGGCTATGGCTACACCTTC. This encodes CASSLDRGGYGYTF. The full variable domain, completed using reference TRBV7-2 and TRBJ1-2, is GAGVSQSPSNKVTEKGKDVELRCDPISGHTALYWYRQSLGQGLEFLIYFQGNSAPDKSGLPSDRFSAERTGGSVSTLTIQRTQQEDSAVYLCASSLDRGGYGYTFGSGTRLTVV.

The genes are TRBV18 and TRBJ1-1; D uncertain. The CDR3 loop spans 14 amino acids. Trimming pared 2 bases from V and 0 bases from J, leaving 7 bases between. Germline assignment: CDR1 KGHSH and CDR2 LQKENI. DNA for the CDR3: TGTGCCAGCTCACCAGAGCTGTTGAACACTGAAGCTTTCTTT. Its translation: CASSPELLNTEAFF.

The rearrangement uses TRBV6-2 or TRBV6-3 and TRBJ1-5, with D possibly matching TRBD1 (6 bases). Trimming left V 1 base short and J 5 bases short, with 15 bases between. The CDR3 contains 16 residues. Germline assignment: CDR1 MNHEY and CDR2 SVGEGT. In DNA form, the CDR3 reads TGTGCCAGCAGTTACTGGATTCCAGGGGCCTATCAGCCCCAGCATTTT. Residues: CASSYWIPGAYQPQHF.

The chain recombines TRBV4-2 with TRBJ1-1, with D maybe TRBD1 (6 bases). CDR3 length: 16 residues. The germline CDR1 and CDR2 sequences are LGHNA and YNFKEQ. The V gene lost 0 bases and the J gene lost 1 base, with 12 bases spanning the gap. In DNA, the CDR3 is TGTGCCAGCAGCCAAGATTTTACCAGGGGGAACACTGAAGCTTTCTTT. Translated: CASSQDFTRGNTEAFF.

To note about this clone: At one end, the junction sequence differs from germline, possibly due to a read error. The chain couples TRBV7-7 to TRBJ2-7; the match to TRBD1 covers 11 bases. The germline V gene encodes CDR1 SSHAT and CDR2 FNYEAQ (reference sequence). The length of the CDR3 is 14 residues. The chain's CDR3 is CASSPRTGGGEQYF. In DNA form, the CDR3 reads TGTGCTAGCAGCCCTCGGACAGGGGGCGGCGAGCAGTACTTC.